Listed here are 19 T cell receptor beta chains from one sample, sequenced in a study of T cell responses to AZD1222 COVID-19 vaccine. The table came from immunoSEQ multiplex PCR; TCRdb's copy has only in-frame clones and leaves some out. The sample carries 120,000 or so clones, about 88% recorded once. The sample here was peripheral blood, taken on day 0 of AZD1222 vaccination. All receptors come from an adult in good health.

The chain joins TRBV19 to TRBJ1-2; D remains unclear. Trimming removed 0 bases at V and 2 bases at J, with 10 bases between. The CDR3 totals 15 residues. Germline CDR1 is LNHDA and CDR2 is SQIVND (reference sequence). For the CDR3, the DNA is TGTGCCAGTAGTATAGACAGCCGGCGAAACTATGGCTACACCTTC. It is translated as CASSIDSRRNYGYTF.

The chain recombines TRBV25-1 with TRBJ2-2, with TRBD2 identical over 11 bases. Germline V gene lookup returns CDR1 MGHDK and CDR2 SYGVNS. V shed 3 bases and J 5 bases; nucleotides not matched to a gene: 5. The CDR3 is 16 amino acids. Here the CDR3 DNA reads TGTGCCAGCAGTGACATAGCGGGGGGGCTAACCGGGGAGCTGTTTTTT. The encoded protein is CASSDIAGGLTGELFF.

Only one count was recorded for this clone. The chain couples TRBV6-1 to TRBJ1-1; D is unresolved. The CDR3 length is 12 residues. Trimming cost V 1 base and J 4 bases, with 4 bases left between them. Germline V gene lookup returns CDR1 MNHNS and CDR2 SASEGT. The CDR3 here is CASSEVATEAFF. The CDR3 DNA reads TGTGCCAGCAGTGAAGTGGCCACTGAAGCTTTCTTT.

With respect to this clone: This sample also contains other DNA sequences that code for the same CDR3. The V call is TRBV6-1, the J call TRBJ1-2; maybe TRBD1 (5 bases). Germline-derived CDR1 and CDR2 are MNHNS and SASEGT. V was pared by 1 base and J by 4 bases, with 7 bases between. The CDR3 has 13 residues. The DNA of the CDR3 is TGTGCCAGCAGTGAAGGGGGCCCCTATGGCTACACCTTC. Translated: CASSEGGPYGYTF.

V gene TRBV6-6 combines with J gene TRBJ1-1, with D possibly TRBD1 on 5 matching bases. This CDR3 has 14 residues. Germline V gene sequence: CDR1 MNHNY, CDR2 SVGAGI (reference sequence). Deletions cut 6 bases from V and 1 base from J, with 12 bases between. CDR3 loop: CASRAGGSNTEAFF. The CDR3 DNA sequence: TGTGCCAGCAGGGCTGGGGGATCGAACACTGAAGCTTTCTTT.

CDR3 bases: TGTGCCAGCAGCTTAGCTACTAGCGGGAAGAGCTCCTACAATGAGCAGTTCTTC. Translation: CASSLATSGKSSYNEQFF. This chain uses TRBV7-8 with TRBJ2-1, with 10 positions matching TRBD2. CDR3 length: 18 amino acids. V lost 0 bases, J lost 0 bases, and 5 bases stayed unmatched. Germline loops: CDR1 SGHVS, CDR2 FQNEAQ.

The chain couples TRBV14 to TRBJ1-1, with D perhaps matching TRBD1 (6 bases). The CDR3 covers 13 residues. V was shortened by 4 bases and J by 2 bases, with 8 bases between the two germline ends. Germline V gene lookup returns CDR1 SGHDN and CDR2 FVKESK. This CDR3 reads CASSRTANTEAFF. CDR3 nucleotide sequence: TGTGCCAGCAGCCGGACAGCAAACACTGAAGCTTTCTTT.

The V and J genes are TRBV19 and TRBJ2-1; D is tentatively TRBD1 or TRBD2 (5 bases each). From germline, CDR1 is LNHDA and CDR2 SQIVND (reference sequence). This CDR3 is built from 15 residues. V was clipped by 9 bases and J by 5 bases, with 20 bases between them. In nucleotides, the CDR3 is TGTGCCAGCCAGACCGGGACGAGGGGAGACAATGAGCAGTTCTTC. This translates into CASQTGTRGDNEQFF.

The chain combines TRBV12-3 or TRBV12-4 with TRBJ1-2; D ambiguous. The CDR3 extends over 13 amino acids. Trimming stripped 6 bases from V and 2 bases from J, with 10 bases between. CDR3 in amino acids: CASSLTNNYGYTF. Here the CDR3 DNA reads TGTGCCAGCAGCTTAACGAACAACTATGGCTACACCTTC.

The V gene is TRBV9, the J gene TRBJ1-2, with 9 nucleotides matching TRBD1. Per germline, CDR1 SGDLS and CDR2 YYNGEE. V trimming: 4 bases; J trimming: 4 bases; junction bases outside the gene matches: 11. CDR3 length: 16 residues. CDR3 nucleotides: TGTGCCAGCAGCAATCCGACAGGGGGAGACTTCTATGGCTACACCTTC. Translated: CASSNPTGGDFYGYTF.

This chain uses TRBV25-1 with TRBJ1-3; D is unresolved. The CDR3 covers 13 residues. In germline, CDR1 is MGHDK, CDR2 SYGVNS. Trimming took off 2 bases at V and 4 bases at J, with 6 bases between the two ends. CDR3 coding DNA: TGTGCCAGCAGTGAAAACGCCGGAAACACCATATATTTT. Protein product: CASSENAGNTIYF.

This clone was counted between two and nine times. J is TRBJ1-5 and V is TRBV27; no definite D call. The CDR3 is 13 amino acids. Germline CDR1 reads MNHEY; CDR2 reads SMNVEV (reference sequence). Trimming shortened V by 6 bases and J by 6 bases, and 12 bases separated the two germline ends. This CDR3 reads CASRSMMGQPQHF. CDR3 DNA sequence: TGTGCCAGCAGGTCGATGATGGGTCAGCCCCAGCATTTT.

The rearrangement links TRBV27 to TRBJ1-1; 7 nucleotides line up with TRBD1. CDR1 MNHEY and CDR2 SMNVEV come from the germline V gene (reference sequence). The CDR3 runs 15 residues. Unmatched junction bases numbered 5, after V lost 3 bases and J lost 1 base. DNA of the CDR3: TGTGCCAGCAGTTTCAGGGACAGACCGAACACTGAAGCTTTCTTT. It codes for CASSFRDRPNTEAFF.

The chain carries TRBV11-2 and TRBJ1-2; D gene unclear. With 0 bases removed from V and 0 bases from J, the gap between germline ends came to 11 bases. In germline, CDR1 is SGHAT, CDR2 FQNNGV. The CDR3 sequence is 16 residues long. The CDR3 region is CASSLDPTTANYGYTF. For the CDR3, the DNA is TGTGCCAGCAGCTTAGACCCCACGACGGCTAACTATGGCTACACCTTC.

CDR3 DNA: TGTGCCAGCAGCCCAAGGGGACAGCACTATGGCTACACCTTC. Amino acid sequence: CASSPRGQHYGYTF. The rearrangement joins TRBV11-2 to TRBJ1-2; 7 bases agree with TRBD1. V lost 5 bases to trimming and J lost 3 bases; unmatched junction nucleotides: 6. The CDR3 has 14 residues. Germline CDR1 and CDR2: SGHAT and FQNNGV.

This clone was seen just once. This sequence joins TRBV6-1 and TRBJ2-7; D is tentatively TRBD1 or TRBD2 (5 bases each). V was shortened by 1 base and J by 0 bases, with 10 bases between the two germline ends. In germline, CDR1 is MNHNS, CDR2 SASEGT. This CDR3 spans 15 amino acids. In nucleotides, the CDR3 is TGTGCCAGCAGTGAAGGGGGGACGAGCTCCTACGAGCAGTACTTC. Protein product: CASSEGGTSSYEQYF.

This clone was seen only once. V and J are TRBV19 and TRBJ2-2; D may be TRBD2 (6 bases). Between the trimmed V and J ends, which lost 4 bases and 9 bases, there was a span of 21 bases. The germline V gene encodes CDR1 LNHDA and CDR2 SQIVND (reference sequence). The CDR3 length is 16 residues. This CDR3 reads CASSREARQGRRELFF. CDR3 bases: TGTGCCAGTAGTAGAGAGGCGAGACAAGGGAGGAGGGAGCTGTTTTTT.

The rearrangement uses TRBV5-1 and TRBJ1-1; D is ambiguous. The CDR3 sequence is 13 residues long. Trimming left V 7 bases short and J 2 bases short, with 12 bases between. The V gene's germline CDR1 is SGHRS and CDR2 YFSETQ. The CDR3 protein is CASRAGSNTEAFF. The CDR3 nucleotides read TGCGCCAGCCGGGCGGGGTCCAACACTGAAGCTTTCTTT.

This clone was observed once. V is TRBV27 and J is TRBJ2-1; D is tentatively TRBD1 or TRBD2 (6 bases each). Germline V gene lookup returns CDR1 MNHEY and CDR2 SMNVEV (reference sequence). Between the trimmed V and J ends, which lost 3 bases and 6 bases, there was a span of 12 bases. CDR3 length: 14 residues. The CDR3 loop reads CASSFGGRGNEQFF. CDR3 nucleotide sequence: TGTGCCAGCAGTTTCGGGGGCCGGGGCAATGAGCAGTTCTTC.